A single sample gave rise to the 11 T cell receptor beta chains below, sequenced in a study of T cell responses to AZD1222 COVID-19 vaccine. The protocol was immunoSEQ multiplex PCR, while the TCRdb copy is restricted to in-frame clones and leaves out a portion. The table shows some 190,000 clones, with roughly nine tenths occurring only once. This specimen consisted of peripheral blood, obtained 28 days after the second AZD1222 dose. Receptor source: an adult who received the AZD1222 COVID-19 vaccine.

CDR3 sequence reads: CASSRGPYNSPLHF. The CDR3 region has the DNA TGTGCCAGCAGCCGGGGACCTTATAATTCACCCCTCCACTTT. The chain couples TRBV6-5 to TRBJ1-6, with D maybe TRBD1 (5 bases). V lost 6 bases, J lost 4 bases, and 10 bases lay in between. From germline, CDR1 is MNHEY and CDR2 SVGAGI. There are 14 residues in the CDR3.

Only one count was recorded for this clone. This chain links TRBV20-1 with TRBJ1-2, with D uncertain. Germline lookup yields CDR1 DFQATT and CDR2 SNEGSKA (reference sequence). V lost 7 bases to trimming and J lost 6 bases, with 12 bases between them. The CDR3 loop spans 11 amino acids. The CDR3 bases are TGCAGTGAGAGCAGATTGGATGGCTACACCTTC. Residues: CSESRLDGYTF.

The chain is built from TRBV7-3 and TRBJ2-1, with 8 bases lining up with TRBD1. Looked up from germline, CDR1 is SGHTA and CDR2 is FQGTGA. CDR3 length: 19 residues. Trimming took 4 bases from V and 0 from J; bases not matched to a gene: 14. CDR3 sequence (DNA): TGTGCCAGCAGCTCCGGCCTGGGGGCAGGGGGCACCTCCTACAATGAGCAGTTCTTC. Translation: CASSSGLGAGGTSYNEQFF. The variable domain in full, completed from reference TRBV7-3 and TRBJ2-1, reads GAGVSQTPSNKVTEKGKYVELRCDPISGHTALYWYRQSLGQGPEFLIYFQGTGAADDSGLPNDRFFAVRPEGSVSTLKIQRTERGDSAVYLCASSSGLGAGGTSYNEQFFGPGTRLTVL.

The sample holds a few counts of this clone. The rearrangement uses TRBV20-1 and TRBJ1-1; 8 positions match TRBD1. The J segment lost 5 bases and the V segment lost 3 bases, leaving 14 bases of the junction unmatched. CDR1 DFQATT and CDR2 SNEGSKA come from the germline V gene (reference sequence). This CDR3 spans 16 amino acids. CDR3 sequence reads: CSASKTYTGGGTEAFF. CDR3 in DNA: TGCAGTGCTAGTAAGACCTACACAGGGGGAGGTACTGAAGCTTTCTTT.

V is TRBV21-1 and J is TRBJ2-2; TRBD2, the D gene given by the table, was not confirmed from the DNA. TRBV21-1 is a recognized pseudogene. The CDR3 spans 16 residues. CDR3 residues: CASSRSSGRLAGELFF. CDR3 bases: TGTGCCAGCAGCAGATCTAGCGGGAGACTCGCCGGGGAGCTGTTTTTT.

V and J are TRBV4-3 and TRBJ2-1; D is perhaps TRBD1 (5 bases). The CDR3 has 17 amino acids. Germline CDR1 is LGHNA and CDR2 is YSLEER. V lost 1 base to trimming and J lost 4 bases, with 17 bases between them. The CDR3 DNA follows: TGCGCCAGCAGCCAAGGAACAGGTCCTCTCCCTTACAATGAGCAGTTCTTC. It codes for CASSQGTGPLPYNEQFF.

The chain couples TRBV5-1 to TRBJ1-3; D may be TRBD1 (5 bases). CDR3 size: 15 residues. From germline, CDR1 is SGHRS and CDR2 YFSETQ. Trimming took off 5 bases at V and 1 base at J, with 13 bases between the two ends. In nucleotides, the CDR3 is TGCGCCAGCAGAGGGGCCAGTTCGTCTGGAAACACCATATATTTT. Translating gives CASRGASSSGNTIYF.

This clone was picked up one time. The chain combines TRBV5-1 with TRBJ2-7; D may match TRBD1 or TRBD2 (5 bases each). Trimming shortened V by 3 bases and J by 2 bases, and 9 bases separated the two germline ends. Per germline, CDR1 SGHRS and CDR2 YFSETQ. The CDR3 spans 13 residues. CDR3 sequence reads: CASSWDVTYEQYF. The DNA for the CDR3 is TGCGCCAGCAGCTGGGACGTAACCTACGAGCAGTACTTC.

V gene TRBV10-1 combines with J gene TRBJ1-2, with TRBD1 identical over 8 bases. The CDR3 loop spans 14 amino acids. Unmatched junction bases numbered 10, after V lost 6 bases and J lost 7 bases. CDR1 WNHNN and CDR2 SYGVQD come from the germline V gene (reference sequence). For the CDR3, the DNA is TGCGCCAGCAGCGGACAGGGTAACTCTCGTGGCTACACCTTC. It is translated as CASSGQGNSRGYTF.

The rearrangement joins TRBV19 to TRBJ2-7; TRBD2 might be the D (6 bases). The CDR3 loop spans 12 amino acids. Deletions cut 7 bases from V and 3 bases from J, with 10 bases between. Germline V gives CDR1 LNHDA, CDR2 SQIVND (reference sequence). The CDR3 DNA is TGTGCCAGTACCTCGGGAGACTACGAGCAGTACTTC. This sequence encodes CASTSGDYEQYF. Using reference TRBV19 and TRBJ2-7 for the parts outside the CDR3, the full variable domain is DGGITQSPKYLFRKEGQNVTLSCEQNLNHDAMYWYRQDPGQGLRLIYYSQIVNDFQKGDIAEGYSVSREKKESFPLTVTSAQKNPTAFYLCASTSGDYEQYFGPGTRLTVT.

The chain combines TRBV30 with TRBJ1-3; the match to TRBD1 covers 7 bases. This CDR3 contains 12 residues. Unmatched junction bases numbered 3, after V lost 3 bases and J lost 7 bases. The germline V gene encodes CDR1 GTSNPN and CDR2 SVGIG (reference sequence). The CDR3 DNA reads as TGTGCCTGGAGCCTACAGGGGAACACCATATATTTT. This encodes CAWSLQGNTIYF.